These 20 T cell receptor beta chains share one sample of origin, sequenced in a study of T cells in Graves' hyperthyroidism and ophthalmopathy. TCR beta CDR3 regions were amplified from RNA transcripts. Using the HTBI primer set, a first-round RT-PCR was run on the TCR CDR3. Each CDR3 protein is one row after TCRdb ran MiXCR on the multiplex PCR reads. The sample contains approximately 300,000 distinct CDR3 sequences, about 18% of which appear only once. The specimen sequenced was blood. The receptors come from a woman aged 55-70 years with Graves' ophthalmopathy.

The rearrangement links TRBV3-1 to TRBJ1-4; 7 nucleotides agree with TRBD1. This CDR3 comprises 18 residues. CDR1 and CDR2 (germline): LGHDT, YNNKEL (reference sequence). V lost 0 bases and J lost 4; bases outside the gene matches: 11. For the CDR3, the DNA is TGTGCCAGCAGCCAAGATCCCCCAGGACAGGTTTTTAATGAAAAACTGTTTTTT. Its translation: CASSQDPPGQVFNEKLFF.

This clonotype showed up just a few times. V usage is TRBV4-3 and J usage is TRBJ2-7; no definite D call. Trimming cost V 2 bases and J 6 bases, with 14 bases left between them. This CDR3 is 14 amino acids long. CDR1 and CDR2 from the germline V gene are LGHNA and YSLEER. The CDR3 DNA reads TGCGCCAGCAGCCAAAATCCGGGTGGGTTCGAGCAGTACTTC. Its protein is CASSQNPGGFEQYF.

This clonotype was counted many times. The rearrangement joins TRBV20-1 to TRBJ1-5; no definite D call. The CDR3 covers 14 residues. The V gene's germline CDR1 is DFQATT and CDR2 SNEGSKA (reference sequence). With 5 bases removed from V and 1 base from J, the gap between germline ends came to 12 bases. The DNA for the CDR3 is TGCAGTGCTGTAAGGAGACGGAGCAATCAGCCCCAGCATTTT. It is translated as CSAVRRRSNQPQHF.

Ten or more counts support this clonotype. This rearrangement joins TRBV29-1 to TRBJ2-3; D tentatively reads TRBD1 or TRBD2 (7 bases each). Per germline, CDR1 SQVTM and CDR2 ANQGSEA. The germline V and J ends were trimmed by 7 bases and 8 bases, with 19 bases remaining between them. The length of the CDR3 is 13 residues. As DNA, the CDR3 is TGCAGCGAGCAGACAGGGACGGGAGGTACGCAGTATTTT. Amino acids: CSEQTGTGGTQYF.

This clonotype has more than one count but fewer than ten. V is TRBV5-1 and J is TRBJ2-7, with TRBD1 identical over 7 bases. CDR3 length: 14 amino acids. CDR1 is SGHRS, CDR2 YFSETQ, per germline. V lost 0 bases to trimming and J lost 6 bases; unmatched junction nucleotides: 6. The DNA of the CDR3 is TGCGCCAGCAGCTTGGCGGACAGGAGCTCCGAGCAGTACTTC. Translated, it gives CASSLADRSSEQYF.

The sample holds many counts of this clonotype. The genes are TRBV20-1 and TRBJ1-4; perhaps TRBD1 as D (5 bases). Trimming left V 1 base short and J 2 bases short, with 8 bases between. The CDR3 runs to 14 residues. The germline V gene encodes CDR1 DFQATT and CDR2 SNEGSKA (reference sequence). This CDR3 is CSARGGGTNEKLFF. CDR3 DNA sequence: TGCAGTGCTAGAGGTGGGGGGACTAATGAAAAACTGTTTTTT.

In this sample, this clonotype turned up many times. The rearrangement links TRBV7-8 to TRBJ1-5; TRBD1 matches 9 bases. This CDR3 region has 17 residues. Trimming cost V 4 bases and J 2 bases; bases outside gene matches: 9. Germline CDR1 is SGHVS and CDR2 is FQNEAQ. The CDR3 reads CASSSIMTGGGNQPQHF. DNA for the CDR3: TGTGCCAGCAGCTCAATTATGACAGGGGGAGGCAATCAGCCCCAGCATTTT. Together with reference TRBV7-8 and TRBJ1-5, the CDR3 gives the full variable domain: GAGVSQSPRYKVAKRGQDVALRCDPISGHVSLFWYQQALGQGPEFLTYFQNEAQLDKSGLPSDRFFAERPEGSVSTLKIQRTQQEDSAVYLCASSSIMTGGGNQPQHFGDGTRLSIL.

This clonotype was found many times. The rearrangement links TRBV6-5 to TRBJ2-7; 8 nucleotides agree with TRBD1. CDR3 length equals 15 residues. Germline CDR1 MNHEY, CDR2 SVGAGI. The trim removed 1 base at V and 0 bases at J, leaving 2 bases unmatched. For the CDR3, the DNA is TGTGCCAGCAGTTACTTTACAGGGGGCTCCTACGAGCAGTACTTC. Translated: CASSYFTGGSYEQYF.

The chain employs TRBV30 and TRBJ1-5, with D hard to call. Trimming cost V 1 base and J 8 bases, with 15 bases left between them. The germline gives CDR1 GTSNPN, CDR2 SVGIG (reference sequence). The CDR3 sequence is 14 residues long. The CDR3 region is CAWSGGSSLEPQHF. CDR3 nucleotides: TGTGCCTGGAGTGGGGGATCCTCTCTAGAGCCCCAGCATTTT.

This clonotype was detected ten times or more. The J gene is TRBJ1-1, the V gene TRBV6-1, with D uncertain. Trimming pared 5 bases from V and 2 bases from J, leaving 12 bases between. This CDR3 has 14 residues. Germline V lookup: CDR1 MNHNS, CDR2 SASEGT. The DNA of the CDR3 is TGTGCCAGCAGTCGACACGGGGTCAACACTGAAGCTTTCTTT. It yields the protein CASSRHGVNTEAFF.

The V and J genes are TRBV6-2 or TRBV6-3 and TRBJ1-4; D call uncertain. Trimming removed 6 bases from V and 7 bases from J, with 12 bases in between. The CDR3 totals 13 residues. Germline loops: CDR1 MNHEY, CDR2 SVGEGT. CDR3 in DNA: TGTGCCAGCAGGGACCCTGGGAGTGAAAAACTGTTTTTT. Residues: CASRDPGSEKLFF.

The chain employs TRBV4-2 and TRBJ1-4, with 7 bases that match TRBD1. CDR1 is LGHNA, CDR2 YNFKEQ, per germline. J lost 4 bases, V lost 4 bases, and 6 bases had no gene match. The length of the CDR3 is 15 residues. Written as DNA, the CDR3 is TGTGCCAGCAGCCGAGAAGGGGGCTATAATGAAAAACTGTTTTTT. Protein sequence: CASSREGGYNEKLFF.

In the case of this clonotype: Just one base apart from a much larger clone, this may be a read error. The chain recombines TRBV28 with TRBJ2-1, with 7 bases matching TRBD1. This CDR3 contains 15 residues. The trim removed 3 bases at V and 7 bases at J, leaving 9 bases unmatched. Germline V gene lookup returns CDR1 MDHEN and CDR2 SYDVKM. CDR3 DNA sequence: TGTGCCAGCAGTTTTCCTTCGAGGGGGCGTAATGAGCAGTTCTTC. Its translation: CASSFPSRGRNEQFF.

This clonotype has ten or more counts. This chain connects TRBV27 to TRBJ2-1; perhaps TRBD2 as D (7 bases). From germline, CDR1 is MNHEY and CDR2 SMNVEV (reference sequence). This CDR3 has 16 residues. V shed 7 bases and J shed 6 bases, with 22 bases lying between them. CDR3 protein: CASTVRGGGPVNEQFF. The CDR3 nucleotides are TGTGCCAGCACTGTACGAGGGGGGGGGCCTGTCAATGAGCAGTTCTTC.

The CDR3 region is CASKPAEYETTASQGAWSPQHF. The CDR3 region has the DNA TGTGCCAGCAAACCCGCTGAGTACGAAACCACGGCGTCGCAGGGGGCATGGTCACCCCAGCATTTT. This sequence joins TRBV25-1 and TRBJ1-5, with 8 bases that match TRBD1. The CDR3 spans 22 residues. Germline V CDR1 and CDR2: MGHDK, SYGVNS. The ends lost 7 bases at V and 10 bases at J; junction bases unmatched: 36.

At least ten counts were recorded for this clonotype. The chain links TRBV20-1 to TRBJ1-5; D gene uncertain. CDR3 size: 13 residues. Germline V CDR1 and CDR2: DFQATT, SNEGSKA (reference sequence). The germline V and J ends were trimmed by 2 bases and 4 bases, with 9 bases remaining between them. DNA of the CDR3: TGCAGTGCTAGACACAGATTGAATCAGCCCCAGCATTTT. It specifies CSARHRLNQPQHF.

This chain's CDR3 is CASSLAGGHQETQYF. Written as DNA, the CDR3 is TGTGCCAGCTCATTAGCGGGAGGTCACCAAGAGACCCAGTACTTC. The gene calls are TRBV18 and TRBJ2-5; 10 positions agree with TRBD2. Losses at the gene ends were 5 bases for V and 0 bases for J; bases not matched to a gene: 3. CDR1 is KGHSH, CDR2 LQKENI, per germline. CDR3 length: 15 amino acids.

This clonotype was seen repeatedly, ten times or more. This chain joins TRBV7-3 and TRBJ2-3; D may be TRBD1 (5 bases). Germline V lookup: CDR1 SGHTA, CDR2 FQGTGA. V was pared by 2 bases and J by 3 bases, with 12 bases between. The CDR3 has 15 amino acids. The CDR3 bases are TGTGCCAGCAGCTTAGGTGACAGCCGGACAGATACGCAGTATTTT. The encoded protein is CASSLGDSRTDTQYF.

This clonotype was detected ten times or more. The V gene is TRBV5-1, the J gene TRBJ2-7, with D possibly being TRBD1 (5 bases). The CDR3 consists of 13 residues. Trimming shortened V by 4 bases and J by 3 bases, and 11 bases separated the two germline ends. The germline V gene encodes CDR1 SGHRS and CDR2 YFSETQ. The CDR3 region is CASSGPQGYEQYF. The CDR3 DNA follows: TGCGCCAGCAGCGGCCCTCAGGGCTACGAGCAGTACTTC. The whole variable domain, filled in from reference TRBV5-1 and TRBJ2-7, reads KAGVTQTPRYLIKTRGQQVTLSCSPISGHRSVSWYQQTPGQGLQFLFEYFSETQRNKGNFPGRFSGRQFSNSRSEMNVSTLELGDSALYLCASSGPQGYEQYFGPGTRLTVT.

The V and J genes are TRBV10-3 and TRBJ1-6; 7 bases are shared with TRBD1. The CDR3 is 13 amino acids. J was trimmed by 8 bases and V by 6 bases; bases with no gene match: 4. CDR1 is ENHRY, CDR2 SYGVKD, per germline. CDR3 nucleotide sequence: TGTGCCATCAGGGGGACAGAGGATTCACCCCTCCACTTT. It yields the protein CAIRGTEDSPLHF.